This passage covers 27 T cell receptor beta chains from one sample sequenced in a study of cytomegalovirus exposure and HLA in healthy donors. PCR employed 60 Vbeta and 13 Jbeta primers. Sequencing used immunoSEQ multiplex PCR; TCRdb keeps in-frame clones, though not all of them. There are some 180,000 clones in the sample; over 75% occur only once, and less than 3% lies in the top ten. What was sequenced was PBMCs. These TCRs come from a woman between 25 and 40 years old in good health and CMV-seronegative.

The chain employs TRBV13 and TRBJ1-1, with D maybe TRBD1 (6 bases). Germline-derived CDR1 and CDR2 are PRHDT and FYEKMQ (reference sequence). The CDR3 spans 17 residues. The ends were cut back, 4 bases at V and 4 bases at J, with 22 bases in the middle. The CDR3 region has the DNA TGTGCCAGCAGCTCCTACAGGGTTGAGGGGGAAATCACTGAAGCTTTCTTT. Amino acids: CASSSYRVEGEITEAFF.

This clone was recorded once. The rearrangement uses TRBV5-1 and TRBJ1-2; 9 bases are a match to TRBD1. Germline loops: CDR1 SGHRS, CDR2 YFSETQ. This CDR3 region has 15 residues. The ends lost 5 bases at V and 5 bases at J; junction bases unmatched: 10. CDR3 nucleotide sequence: TGCGCCAGCAGTCCCCGGACAGGGGCGAGATATGGCTACACCTTC. The encoded protein is CASSPRTGARYGYTF.

This clone has just one count. This chain links TRBV4-1 with TRBJ2-7, with D maybe TRBD1 (5 bases). The CDR3 is 16 residues long. Trimming took 4 bases from V and 2 from J, leaving 18 bases between them. Germline V gene data show CDR1 as MGHRA and CDR2 as YSYEKL. The CDR3 DNA is TGCGCCAGCAGCCTTCATACTAAGGGGAAAGCCTACGAGCAGTACTTC. Translation gives CASSLHTKGKAYEQYF.

The chain combines TRBV15 with TRBJ1-1; 8 bases are shared with TRBD1. The CDR3 has 15 residues. CDR1 and CDR2 (germline): LNHNV, YYDKDF (reference sequence). After removal of 0 bases from V and 3 bases from J, the junction contained 3 bases not matched to a gene. CDR3 nucleotides: TGTGCCACCAGCAGAGATAGACAGGGGTACACTGAAGCTTTCTTT. Residues: CATSRDRQGYTEAFF.

This clone has just one count. The genes are TRBV9 and TRBJ2-3; 15 nucleotides agree with TRBD2. Germline V gene lookup returns CDR1 SGDLS and CDR2 YYNGEE. Trimming took 3 bases from V and 2 from J; bases not matched to a gene: 4. The CDR3 spans 17 residues. For the CDR3, the DNA is TGTGCCAGCAGCGCCGGGACTAGCGGGGGGTACACAGATACGCAGTATTTT. It encodes CASSAGTSGGYTDTQYF.

The chain recombines TRBV5-1 with TRBJ1-1, with a tentative D call TRBD1 (5 bases). The CDR3 consists of 14 residues. Trimming left V 6 bases short and J 4 bases short, with 16 bases between. Germline-derived CDR1 and CDR2 are SGHRS and YFSETQ. The CDR3 sequence is CASTLAGGGTEAFF. The CDR3, as DNA: TGCGCCAGCACCCTAGCGGGGGGGGGCACTGAAGCTTTCTTT.

This chain joins TRBV5-4 and TRBJ2-2; 15 bases agree with TRBD2. CDR1 is SGHNT, CDR2 YYREEE, per germline (reference sequence). The CDR3 spans 17 residues. V lost 4 bases to trimming and J lost 1 base; unmatched junction nucleotides: 2. The CDR3 is CASSPGLAGGNTGELFF. CDR3 bases: TGTGCCAGCAGCCCGGGACTAGCGGGGGGGAACACCGGGGAGCTGTTTTTT.

The chain recombines TRBV27 with TRBJ1-5; D unresolved. Between the trimmed V and J ends, which lost 0 bases and 0 bases, there was a span of 6 bases. Germline CDR1 reads MNHEY; CDR2 reads SMNVEV (reference sequence). The CDR3 loop spans 15 amino acids. The CDR3 DNA reads TGTGCCAGCAGTTTATCGGGCTATAGCAATCAGCCCCAGCATTTT. Its protein product is CASSLSGYSNQPQHF.

The chain is built from TRBV29-1 and TRBJ2-1; D gene ambiguous. The V end was cut by 7 bases, the J end by 9 bases, with 13 bases between. The CDR3 consists of 11 residues. Germline V gene data show CDR1 as SQVTM and CDR2 as ANQGSEA. The CDR3 region is CSAGQVREQFF. The CDR3 DNA follows: TGCAGCGCTGGCCAGGTGCGTGAGCAGTTCTTC.

This clone appeared once. The chain joins TRBV18 to TRBJ1-6; 8 nucleotides match TRBD1. V lost 5 bases, J lost 8 bases, and 5 bases stayed unmatched. The germline CDR1 and CDR2 sequences are KGHSH and LQKENI. The CDR3 totals 14 residues. The chain's CDR3 is CASSANRGDSPLHF. CDR3 bases: TGTGCCAGCTCAGCAAACAGGGGGGATTCACCCCTCCACTTT.

The chain is built from TRBV2 and TRBJ1-5; D might be TRBD1 (5 bases). Between the trimmed V and J ends, which lost 6 bases and 0 bases, there was a span of 12 bases. This CDR3 is built from 15 residues. Per germline, CDR1 SNHLY and CDR2 FYNNEI. Written as DNA, the CDR3 is TGTGCCAGCAGCGCGGGGGACTATAGCAATCAGCCCCAGCATTTT. Its translation is CASSAGDYSNQPQHF.

This chain links TRBV5-1 with TRBJ1-1; the D is unclear. Germline CDR1 reads SGHRS; CDR2 reads YFSETQ. V was trimmed by 4 bases and J by 4 bases, leaving 17 bases between them. The length of the CDR3 is 15 residues. Written as DNA, the CDR3 is TGCGCCAGCAGCCTTTTTGTGGTAGAGAGCACTGAAGCTTTCTTT. Translated: CASSLFVVESTEAFF.

The rearrangement uses TRBV5-6 and TRBJ2-7; TRBD2 aligns across 11 bases. The V segment lost 3 bases and the J segment 3 bases; nucleotides outside the gene matches: 2. The CDR3 sequence is 14 residues long. Germline-derived CDR1 and CDR2 are SGHDT and YYEEEE. CDR3 sequence: CASSWTSGLYEQYF. CDR3 DNA sequence: TGTGCCAGCAGCTGGACTAGCGGGCTCTACGAGCAGTACTTC.

The genes are TRBV6-1 and TRBJ2-7, with D possibly matching TRBD1 (5 bases). The V gene's germline CDR1 is MNHNS and CDR2 SASEGT. This CDR3 has 11 residues. V gave up 8 bases and J gave up 4 bases, with 9 bases separating them. The CDR3 DNA follows: TGTGCCAGCTACGACAGATACGAGCAGTACTTC. This translates into CASYDRYEQYF.

The chain has TRBV5-6 and TRBJ1-2; the D gene is possibly TRBD1 (5 bases). This CDR3 has 16 amino acids. Germline CDR1 SGHDT, CDR2 YYEEEE. Trimming pared 4 bases from V and 2 bases from J, leaving 18 bases between. CDR3 sequence: CASSPNQRRGNYGYTF. The CDR3, as DNA: TGTGCCAGCAGCCCCAACCAACGGCGGGGGAACTATGGCTACACCTTC.

The rearrangement uses TRBV18 and TRBJ2-5; 11 nucleotides agree with TRBD2. The J call could be wrong; TRBJ2-7 is a better fit for the DNA end. Germline lookup yields CDR1 KGHSH and CDR2 LQKENI. CDR3 length: 15 amino acids. The CDR3 nucleotides read TGTGCCAGCTCACCGTTAGCGGGAGGGTACTACGAGCAGTACTTC. Protein sequence: CASSPLAGGYYEQYF.

The V gene is TRBV4-2, the J gene TRBJ1-1; the match to TRBD1 covers 9 bases. Germline V gene sequence: CDR1 LGHNA, CDR2 YNFKEQ. The junction had 10 bases not matched to a gene; V was cut back by 0 bases and J by 2 bases. The CDR3 has 18 amino acids. CDR3 DNA sequence: TGTGCCAGCAGCCAAGATCCGGTGACAGGGGGATATAACACTGAAGCTTTCTTT. Encoded protein: CASSQDPVTGGYNTEAFF.

The chain recombines TRBV4-2 with TRBJ2-2; 8 nucleotides agree with TRBD1. The germline V gene has CDR1 LGHNA and CDR2 YNFKEQ. Trimming at V came to 1 base and at J to 6 bases, leaving 10 bases not matched to a gene. CDR3 length: 17 amino acids. CDR3 in DNA: TGTGCCAGCAGCCAAGTCCAGGGGGCCGTAGTCGCCGGGGAGCTGTTTTTT. This sequence encodes CASSQVQGAVVAGELFF.

The chain combines TRBV19 with TRBJ1-5; a possible D gene is TRBD1 (6 bases). CDR3 length: 17 amino acids. From germline, CDR1 is LNHDA and CDR2 SQIVND (reference sequence). V lost 7 bases, J lost 0 bases, and 19 bases lay in between. The CDR3 region has the DNA TGTGCCAGTAACAGGGTTTTAGGTTCATATAGCAATCAGCCCCAGCATTTT. This translates into CASNRVLGSYSNQPQHF.

This clone was recorded once. V gene TRBV6-1 combines with J gene TRBJ1-6; possible D gene TRBD1, 5 bases. With 0 bases removed from V and 7 bases from J, the gap between germline ends came to 16 bases. In germline, CDR1 is MNHNS, CDR2 SASEGT. The CDR3 has 17 residues. The CDR3: CASSEAPVGALNSPLHF. CDR3 DNA sequence: TGTGCCAGCAGTGAAGCCCCCGTTGGGGCCCTAAATTCACCCCTCCACTTT.

The chain uses TRBV13 and TRBJ2-3; D perhaps matches TRBD2 (6 bases). V lost 5 bases and J lost 5, with 11 bases in between. The CDR3 totals 13 residues. From germline, CDR1 is PRHDT and CDR2 FYEKMQ (reference sequence). The CDR3 DNA is TGTGCCAGCAGCAGCGGACTAAAAGATACGCAGTATTTT. Translating it yields CASSSGLKDTQYF.

V and J are TRBV30 and TRBJ2-3, with D possibly matching TRBD2 (5 bases). The CDR3 length is 15 residues. Germline CDR1 reads GTSNPN; CDR2 reads SVGIG (reference sequence). Between the trimmed V and J ends, which lost 3 bases and 2 bases, there was a span of 15 bases. The chain's CDR3 is CAWRPTRDFTDTQYF. The DNA of the CDR3 is TGTGCCTGGAGACCTACGAGGGATTTCACAGATACGCAGTATTTT.

This rearrangement joins TRBV23-1 to TRBJ2-1; 7 bases map to TRBD2. TRBV23-1 carries the ORF label, with uncertain function. The CDR3 contains 15 residues. With 4 bases clipped from V and 8 bases from J, the junction kept 11 bases outside the gene matches. CDR3 sequence (DNA): TGCGCCAGCAGTCGGATAGCGGGCAGCGTGTATGAGCAGTTCTTC. Translation gives CASSRIAGSVYEQFF.

The chain combines TRBV7-8 with TRBJ1-6; D remains unclear. Germline-derived CDR1 and CDR2 are SGHVS and FQNEAQ. V was trimmed by 5 bases and J by 0 bases, leaving 8 bases between them. The CDR3 totals 15 residues. CDR3 protein: CASSLWSSYNSPLHF. The CDR3 nucleotides are TGTGCCAGCAGCCTGTGGAGCTCCTATAATTCACCCCTCCACTTT.

This clone was counted once. The CDR3 is CASSQEYRGETQYF. The DNA for the CDR3 is TGCGCCAGCAGCCAAGAGTATAGGGGGGAGACCCAGTACTTC. The chain couples TRBV4-1 to TRBJ2-5; D possibly corresponds to TRBD1 (6 bases). Germline CDR1 reads MGHRA; CDR2 reads YSYEKL. The germline V and J ends were trimmed by 0 bases and 5 bases, with 10 bases remaining between them. This CDR3 has 14 amino acids.

The rearrangement links TRBV2 to TRBJ2-7, with D tentatively TRBD1 (5 bases). Germline assignment: CDR1 SNHLY and CDR2 FYNNEI. Trimming stripped 7 bases from V and 3 bases from J, with 16 bases between. The CDR3 spans 14 residues. Here the CDR3 reads CASMSRLRVYEQYF. CDR3 nucleotide sequence: TGTGCCAGCATGAGCCGGCTCAGGGTCTACGAGCAGTACTTC.

The genes are TRBV5-4 and TRBJ2-3, with 7 nucleotides matching TRBD1. V was clipped by 4 bases and J by 3 bases; unmatched bases: 8. The CDR3 covers 15 residues. Looked up from germline, CDR1 is SGHNT and CDR2 is YYREEE (reference sequence). CDR3: CASSVDRAETDTQYF. CDR3 DNA sequence: TGTGCCAGCAGCGTAGACAGGGCTGAGACAGATACGCAGTATTTT.